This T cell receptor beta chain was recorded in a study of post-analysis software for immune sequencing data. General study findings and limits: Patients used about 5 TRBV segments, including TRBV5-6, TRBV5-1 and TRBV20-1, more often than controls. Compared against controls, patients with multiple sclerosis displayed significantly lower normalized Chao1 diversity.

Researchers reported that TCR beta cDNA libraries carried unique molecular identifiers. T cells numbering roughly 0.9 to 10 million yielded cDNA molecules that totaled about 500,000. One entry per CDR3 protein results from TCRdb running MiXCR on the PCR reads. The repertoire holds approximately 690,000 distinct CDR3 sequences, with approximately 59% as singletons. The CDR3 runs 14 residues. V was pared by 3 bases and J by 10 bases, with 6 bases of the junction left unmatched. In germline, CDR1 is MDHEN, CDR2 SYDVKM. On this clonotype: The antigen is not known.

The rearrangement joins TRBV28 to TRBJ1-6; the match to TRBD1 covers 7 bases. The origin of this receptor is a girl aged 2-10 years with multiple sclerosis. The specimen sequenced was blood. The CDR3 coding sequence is TGTGCCAGCAGTTTTCGACAGGGTGGGTCACCCCTCCACTTT. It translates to CASSFRQGGSPLHF.